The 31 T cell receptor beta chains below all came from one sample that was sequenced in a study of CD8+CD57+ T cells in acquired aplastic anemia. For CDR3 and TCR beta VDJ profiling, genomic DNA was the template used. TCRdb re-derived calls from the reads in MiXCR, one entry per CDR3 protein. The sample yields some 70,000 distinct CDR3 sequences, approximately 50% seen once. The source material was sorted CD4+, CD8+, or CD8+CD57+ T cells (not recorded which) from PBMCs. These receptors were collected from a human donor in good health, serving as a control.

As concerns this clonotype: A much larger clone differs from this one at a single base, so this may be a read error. The CDR3 loop is CAWRPTWQGLSGYTF. The CDR3 nucleotides read TGTGCCTGGAGGCCAACTTGGCAGGGGCTTTCTGGCTACACCTTC. The chain employs TRBV30 and TRBJ1-2; tentative D call: TRBD1 (6 bases). V was clipped by 3 bases and J by 7 bases, with 21 bases between them. The CDR3 contains 15 residues. The germline CDR1 and CDR2 sequences are GTSNPN and SVGIG (reference sequence).

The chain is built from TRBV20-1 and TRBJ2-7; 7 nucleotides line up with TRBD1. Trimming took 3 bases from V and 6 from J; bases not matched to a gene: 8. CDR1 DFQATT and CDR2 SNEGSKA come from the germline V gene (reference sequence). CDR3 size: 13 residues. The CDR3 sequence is CSASRQGSLEQYF. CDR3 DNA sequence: TGCAGTGCTAGCCGACAGGGATCACTCGAGCAGTACTTC.

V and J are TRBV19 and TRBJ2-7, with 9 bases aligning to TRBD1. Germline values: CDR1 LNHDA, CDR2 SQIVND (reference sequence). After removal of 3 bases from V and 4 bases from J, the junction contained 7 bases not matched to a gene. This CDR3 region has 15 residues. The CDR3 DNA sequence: TGTGCCAGTAGTATCCGGGACAGGGTCGTATACGAGCAGTACTTC. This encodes CASSIRDRVVYEQYF. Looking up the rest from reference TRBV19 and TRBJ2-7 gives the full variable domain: DGGITQSPKYLFRKEGQNVTLSCEQNLNHDAMYWYRQDPGQGLRLIYYSQIVNDFQKGDIAEGYSVSREKKESFPLTVTSAQKNPTAFYLCASSIRDRVVYEQYFGPGTRLTVT.

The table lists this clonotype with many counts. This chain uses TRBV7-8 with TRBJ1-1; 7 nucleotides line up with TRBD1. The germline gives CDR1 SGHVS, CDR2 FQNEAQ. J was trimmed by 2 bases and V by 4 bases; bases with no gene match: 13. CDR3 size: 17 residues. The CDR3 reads CASSSGSLDRVNTEAFF. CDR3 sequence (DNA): TGTGCCAGCAGCTCGGGTTCCCTCGACAGGGTAAACACTGAAGCTTTCTTT.

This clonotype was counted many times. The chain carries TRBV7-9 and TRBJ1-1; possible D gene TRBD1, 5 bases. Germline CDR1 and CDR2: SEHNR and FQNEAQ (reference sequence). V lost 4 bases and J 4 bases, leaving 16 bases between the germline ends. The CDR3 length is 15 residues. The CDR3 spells CASSSQIPGSTEAFF. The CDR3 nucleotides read TGTGCCAGCAGCTCTCAAATTCCAGGGAGCACTGAAGCTTTCTTT.

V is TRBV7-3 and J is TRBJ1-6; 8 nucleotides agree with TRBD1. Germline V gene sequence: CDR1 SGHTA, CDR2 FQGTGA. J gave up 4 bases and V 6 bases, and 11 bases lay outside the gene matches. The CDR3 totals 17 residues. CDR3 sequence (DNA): TGTGCCAGCAGTTATATGACAGGGGCGAGGTATAATTCACCCCTCCACTTT. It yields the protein CASSYMTGARYNSPLHF. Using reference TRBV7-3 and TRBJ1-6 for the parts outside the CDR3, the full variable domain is GAGVSQTPSNKVTEKGKYVELRCDPISGHTALYWYRQSLGQGPEFLIYFQGTGAADDSGLPNDRFFAVRPEGSVSTLKIQRTERGDSAVYLCASSYMTGARYNSPLHFGNGTRLTVT.

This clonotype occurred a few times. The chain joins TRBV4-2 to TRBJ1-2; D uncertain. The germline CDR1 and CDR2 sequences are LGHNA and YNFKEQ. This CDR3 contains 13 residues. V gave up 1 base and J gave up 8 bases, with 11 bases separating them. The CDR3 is CASSQGPRDGYTF. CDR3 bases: TGTGCCAGCAGCCAAGGACCTAGAGACGGCTACACCTTC.

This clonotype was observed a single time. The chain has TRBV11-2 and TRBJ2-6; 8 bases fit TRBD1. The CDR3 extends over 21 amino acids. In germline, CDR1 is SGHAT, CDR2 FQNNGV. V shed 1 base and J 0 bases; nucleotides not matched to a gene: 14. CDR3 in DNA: TGTGCCAGCAGCTTAGGGATCGGCGGACAGGGTTTCACCTCTGGGGCCAACGTCCTGACTTTC. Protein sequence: CASSLGIGGQGFTSGANVLTF.

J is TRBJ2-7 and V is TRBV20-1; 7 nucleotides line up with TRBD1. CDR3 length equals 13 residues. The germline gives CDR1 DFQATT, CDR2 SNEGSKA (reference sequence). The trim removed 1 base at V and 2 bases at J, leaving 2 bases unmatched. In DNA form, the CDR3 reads TGCAGTGCTAGAGGAGACAGGGCCTACGAGCAGTACTTC. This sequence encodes CSARGDRAYEQYF.

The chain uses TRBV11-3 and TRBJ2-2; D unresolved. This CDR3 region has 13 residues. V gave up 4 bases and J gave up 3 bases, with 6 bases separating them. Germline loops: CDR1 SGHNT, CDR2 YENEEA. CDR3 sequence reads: CASSSAYTGELFF. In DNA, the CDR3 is TGTGCCAGCAGCTCAGCATACACCGGGGAGCTGTTTTTT.

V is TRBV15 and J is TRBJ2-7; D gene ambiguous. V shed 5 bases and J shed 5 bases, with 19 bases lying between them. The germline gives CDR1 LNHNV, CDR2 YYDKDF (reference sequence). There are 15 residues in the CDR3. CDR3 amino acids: CATSPGSAAKNEQYF. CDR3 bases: TGTGCCACCAGCCCCGGAAGCGCAGCAAAGAACGAGCAGTACTTC.

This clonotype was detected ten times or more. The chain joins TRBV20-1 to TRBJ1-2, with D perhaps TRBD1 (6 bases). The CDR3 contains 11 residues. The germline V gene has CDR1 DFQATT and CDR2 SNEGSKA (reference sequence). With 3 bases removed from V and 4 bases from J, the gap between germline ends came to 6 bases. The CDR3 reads CSARDSYGYTF. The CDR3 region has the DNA TGCAGTGCTAGGGACAGCTATGGCTACACCTTC.

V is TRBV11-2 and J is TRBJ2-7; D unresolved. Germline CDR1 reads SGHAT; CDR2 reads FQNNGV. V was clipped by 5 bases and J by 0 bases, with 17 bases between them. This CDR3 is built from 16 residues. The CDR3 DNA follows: TGTGCCAGCAGCCAGCAAAAGGACGTGGCCTCCTACGAGCAGTACTTC. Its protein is CASSQQKDVASYEQYF.

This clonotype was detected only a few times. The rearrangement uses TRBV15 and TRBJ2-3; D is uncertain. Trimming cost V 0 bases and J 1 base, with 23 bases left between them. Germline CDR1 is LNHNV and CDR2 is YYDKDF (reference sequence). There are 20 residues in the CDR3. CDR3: CATSRDGRLADPQGTDTQYF. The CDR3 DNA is TGTGCCACCAGCAGAGATGGGCGGCTGGCAGACCCCCAGGGCACAGATACGCAGTATTTT.

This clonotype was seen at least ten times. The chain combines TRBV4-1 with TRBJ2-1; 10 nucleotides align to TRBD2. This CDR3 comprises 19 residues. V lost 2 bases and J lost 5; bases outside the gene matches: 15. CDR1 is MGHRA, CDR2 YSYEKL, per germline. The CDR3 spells CASSQRSVLAGGINNEQFF. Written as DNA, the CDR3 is TGCGCCAGCAGCCAACGTTCCGTTTTAGCGGGAGGTATAAACAATGAGCAGTTCTTC.

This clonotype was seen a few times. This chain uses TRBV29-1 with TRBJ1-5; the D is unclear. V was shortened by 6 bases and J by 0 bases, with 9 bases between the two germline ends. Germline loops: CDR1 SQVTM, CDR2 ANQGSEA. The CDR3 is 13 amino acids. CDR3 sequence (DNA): TGCAGCGTCGTATGGGGTAGCAATCAGCCCCAGCATTTT. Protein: CSVVWGSNQPQHF. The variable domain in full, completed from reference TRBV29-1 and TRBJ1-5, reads SAVISQKPSRDICQRGTSLTIQCQVDSQVTMMFWYRQQPGQSLTLIATANQGSEATYESGFVIDKFPISRPNLTFSTLTVSNMSPEDSSIYLCSVVWGSNQPQHFGDGTRLSIL.

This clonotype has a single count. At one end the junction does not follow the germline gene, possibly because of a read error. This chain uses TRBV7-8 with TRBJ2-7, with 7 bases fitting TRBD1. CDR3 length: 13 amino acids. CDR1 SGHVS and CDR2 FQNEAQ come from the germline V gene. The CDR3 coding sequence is TGTGCCGGCAGCTTAGACAGGGCTTACGAGCAGTACTTC. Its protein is CAGSLDRAYEQYF.

CDR3 nucleotide sequence: TGTGCCAGCAGTTCTACCCAGGGATCCTACGAGCAGTACTTC. Protein product: CASSSTQGSYEQYF. V is TRBV12-3 or TRBV12-4 and J is TRBJ2-7; possible D gene TRBD1, 5 bases. The CDR3 has 14 residues. The V and J ends lost 4 bases and 1 base respectively, with 11 bases between them.

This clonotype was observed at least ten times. CDR3 loop: CASSPGLAGTYEQYF. The CDR3 DNA is TGTGCCAGCAGCCCGGGACTAGCGGGGACCTACGAGCAGTACTTC. This rearrangement joins TRBV7-2 to TRBJ2-7, with 13 positions matching TRBD2. V shed 5 bases and J 2 bases; nucleotides not matched to a gene: 3. CDR1 and CDR2 from the germline V gene are SGHTA and FQGNSA. The CDR3 length is 15 residues.

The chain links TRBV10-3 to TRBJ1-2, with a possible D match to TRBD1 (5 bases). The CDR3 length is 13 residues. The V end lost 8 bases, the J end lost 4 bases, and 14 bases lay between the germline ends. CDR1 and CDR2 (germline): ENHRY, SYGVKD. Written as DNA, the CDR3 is TGTGCCATCGGCCAGGGCGGGAGCTATGGCTACACCTTC. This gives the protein CAIGQGGSYGYTF.

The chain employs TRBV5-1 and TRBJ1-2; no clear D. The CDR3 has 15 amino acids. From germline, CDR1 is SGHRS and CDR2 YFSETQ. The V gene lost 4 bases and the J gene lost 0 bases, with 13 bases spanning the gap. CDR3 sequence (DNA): TGCGCCAGCAGCACCGGACGGCCAGCTAACTATGGCTACACCTTC. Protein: CASSTGRPANYGYTF. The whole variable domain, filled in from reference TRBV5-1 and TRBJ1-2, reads KAGVTQTPRYLIKTRGQQVTLSCSPISGHRSVSWYQQTPGQGLQFLFEYFSETQRNKGNFPGRFSGRQFSNSRSEMNVSTLELGDSALYLCASSTGRPANYGYTFGSGTRLTVV.

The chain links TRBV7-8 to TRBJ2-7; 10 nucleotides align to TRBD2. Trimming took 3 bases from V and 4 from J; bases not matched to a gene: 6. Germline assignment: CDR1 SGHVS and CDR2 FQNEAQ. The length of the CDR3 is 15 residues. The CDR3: CASSFAGLASYEQYV. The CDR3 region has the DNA TGTGCCAGCAGCTTCGCGGGACTAGCGTCGTACGAGCAGTACGTC.

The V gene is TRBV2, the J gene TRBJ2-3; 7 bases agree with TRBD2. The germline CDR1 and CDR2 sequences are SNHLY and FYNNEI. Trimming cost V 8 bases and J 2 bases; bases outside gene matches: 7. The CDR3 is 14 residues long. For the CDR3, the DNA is TGTGCCAGCGTGGGACTAACCTTCACAGATACGCAGTATTTT. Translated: CASVGLTFTDTQYF.

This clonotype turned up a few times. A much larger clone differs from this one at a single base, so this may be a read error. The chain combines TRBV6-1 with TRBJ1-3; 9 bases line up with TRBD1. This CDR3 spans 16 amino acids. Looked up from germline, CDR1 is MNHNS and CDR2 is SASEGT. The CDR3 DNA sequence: TGTGCCAGCAGTGATCGGACAGGGGAAAAAGGAAACACCGTATATTTT. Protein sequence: CASSDRTGEKGNTVYF.

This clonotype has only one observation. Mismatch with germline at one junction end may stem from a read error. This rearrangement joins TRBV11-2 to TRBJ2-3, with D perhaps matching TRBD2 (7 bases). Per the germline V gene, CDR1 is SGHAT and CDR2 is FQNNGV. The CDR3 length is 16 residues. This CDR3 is CAGSYIVEGGRDTQYF. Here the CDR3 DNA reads TGTGCCGGCAGCTACATTGTTGAGGGGGGGCGCGATACGCAGTATTTT.

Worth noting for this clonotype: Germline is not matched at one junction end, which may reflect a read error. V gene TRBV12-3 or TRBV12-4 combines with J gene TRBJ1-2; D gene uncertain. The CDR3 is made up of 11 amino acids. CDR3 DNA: TGTGCCATCAGTCCGGGGTATGGCTACACCTTC. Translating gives CAISPGYGYTF.

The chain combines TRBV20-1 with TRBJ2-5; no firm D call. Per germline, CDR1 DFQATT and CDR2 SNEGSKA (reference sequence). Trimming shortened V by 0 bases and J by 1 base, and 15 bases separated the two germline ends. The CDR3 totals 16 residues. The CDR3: CSARDLEQSSQETQYF. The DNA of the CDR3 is TGCAGTGCTAGAGATCTCGAACAGTCCAGCCAAGAGACCCAGTACTTC.

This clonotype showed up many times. The CDR3 nucleotides read TGTGCCAGTAGTATGGTAGGACAGCCGAACACTGAAGCTTTCTTT. It codes for CASSMVGQPNTEAFF. This chain joins TRBV19 and TRBJ1-1, with D perhaps matching TRBD1 (6 bases). The germline V gene has CDR1 LNHDA and CDR2 SQIVND (reference sequence). The CDR3 runs to 15 residues. The germline V and J ends were trimmed by 3 bases and 1 base, with 12 bases remaining between them.

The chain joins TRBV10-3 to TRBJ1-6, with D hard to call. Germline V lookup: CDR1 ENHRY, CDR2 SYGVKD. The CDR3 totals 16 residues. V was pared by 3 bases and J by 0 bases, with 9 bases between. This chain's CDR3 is CAISERDSSYNSPLHF. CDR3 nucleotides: TGTGCCATCAGTGAACGGGATAGCTCCTATAATTCACCCCTCCACTTT.

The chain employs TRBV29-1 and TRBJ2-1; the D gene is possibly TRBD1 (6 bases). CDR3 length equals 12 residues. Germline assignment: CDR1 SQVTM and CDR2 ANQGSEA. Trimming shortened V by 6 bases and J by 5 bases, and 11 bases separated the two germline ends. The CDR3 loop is CSVRTADNEQFF. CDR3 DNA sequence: TGCAGCGTAAGGACAGCAGACAATGAGCAGTTCTTC.

Written as DNA, the CDR3 is TGTGCCAGCAGCAAGGGACAGATAAACTATGGCTACACCTTC. The encoded protein is CASSKGQINYGYTF. J is TRBJ1-2 and V is TRBV5-4; 7 bases map to TRBD1. Germline V gene sequence: CDR1 SGHNT, CDR2 YYREEE (reference sequence). With 4 bases clipped from V and 2 bases from J, the junction kept 5 bases outside the gene matches. CDR3 size: 14 residues.